A single sample is the source of the 16 T cell receptor beta chains below, sequenced in a study of glioma-infiltrating T cells. TCR alpha and beta CDR3 regions were amplified from RNA using iRepertoire nested multiplex PCR. A single record per CDR3 protein comes from TCRdb applying MiXCR to the multiplex PCR reads. Of about 110,000 distinct CDR3 sequences listed, approximately 26% are singletons. The sequenced sample consisted of glioma tissue, nonneoplastic brain tissue, or PBMCs (not recorded which). The source is a human donor with low-grade glioma or glioblastoma, undergoing nonglioma brain surgery, or in good health (not recorded which).

This clonotype was observed many times. The V and J genes are TRBV6-1 and TRBJ2-7; 8 bases map to TRBD2. Looked up from germline, CDR1 is MNHNS and CDR2 is SASEGT. Germline trimming cut 7 bases from V and 6 bases from J; bases unmatched to any gene: 8. This CDR3 is built from 13 residues. For the CDR3, the DNA is TGTGCCAGCAACCAAGCGGGAGTTCTCGAGCAGTACTTC. Its protein product is CASNQAGVLEQYF.

This clonotype was found many times. V usage is TRBV9 and J usage is TRBJ2-3; the match to TRBD2 covers 11 bases. This CDR3 contains 16 residues. Trimming at V came to 5 bases and at J to 2 bases, leaving 7 bases not matched to a gene. Per the germline V gene, CDR1 is SGDLS and CDR2 is YYNGEE. CDR3 bases: TGTGCCAGCAGACCTACTAGCGGGGGCCTCACAGATACGCAGTATTTT. It is translated as CASRPTSGGLTDTQYF.

This clonotype was counted many times. CDR3 amino acids: CASSQNGGSGREKLFF. The CDR3 region has the DNA TGTGCCAGCAGCCAAAATGGGGGAAGCGGGAGAGAAAAACTGTTTTTT. The rearrangement joins TRBV5-4 to TRBJ1-4, with a tentative D call TRBD1 (5 bases). The CDR3 spans 16 residues. The V gene lost 4 bases and the J gene lost 8 bases, with 21 bases spanning the gap. Germline CDR1 is SGHNT and CDR2 is YYREEE (reference sequence). The complete variable domain, with remaining parts taken from reference TRBV5-4 and TRBJ1-4, reads ETGVTQSPTHLIKTRGQQVTLRCSSQSGHNTVSWYQQALGQGPQFIFQYYREEENGRGNFPPRFSGLQFPNYSSELNVNALELDDSALYLCASSQNGGSGREKLFFGSGTQLSVL.

As regards this clonotype: A junction boundary mismatches the germline segment, possibly from a read error. The J gene is TRBJ1-1, the V gene TRBV20-1; D call uncertain. Per germline, CDR1 DFQATT and CDR2 SNEGSKA (reference sequence). The CDR3 runs 15 residues. CDR3 DNA sequence: TGCAGTGCCAGAGTTAGCAATCGGCAGAACACTGAAGCTTTCTTT. Residues: CSARVSNRQNTEAFF.

The J gene is TRBJ2-7, the V gene TRBV2; maybe TRBD2 (5 bases). This CDR3 contains 14 residues. Germline V lookup: CDR1 SNHLY, CDR2 FYNNEI. V shed 6 bases and J shed 0 bases, with 12 bases lying between them. The CDR3 region is CASRPAGPSYEQYF. The CDR3 coding sequence is TGTGCCAGCAGACCGGCGGGCCCCTCCTACGAGCAGTACTTC.

This clonotype has just a few counts. This sequence joins TRBV5-1 and TRBJ2-7, with TRBD2 matching over 8 bases. This CDR3 comprises 14 residues. From germline, CDR1 is SGHRS and CDR2 YFSETQ. The V gene end was trimmed by 4 bases and the J gene end by 2 bases; junction bases not matched to a gene: 5. CDR3 amino acids: CASSPGGVTYEQYF. CDR3 sequence (DNA): TGCGCCAGCAGCCCGGGGGGGGTTACCTACGAGCAGTACTTC.

The chain uses TRBV4-1 and TRBJ2-7; possibly TRBD1 for D (5 bases). The CDR3 spans 15 residues. The V gene lost 1 base and the J gene lost 3 bases, with 13 bases spanning the gap. From germline, CDR1 is MGHRA and CDR2 YSYEKL. The CDR3 sequence is CASSQVQGTGYEQYF. The CDR3 DNA reads as TGCGCCAGCAGCCAAGTCCAGGGAACAGGCTACGAGCAGTACTTC.

This clonotype has only a few counts. This chain connects TRBV12-3 or TRBV12-4 to TRBJ2-3; no reliable D call. The V end was cut by 6 bases, the J end by 3 bases, with 4 bases between. The CDR3 contains 11 residues. DNA for the CDR3: TGTGCCAGCAGATATACAGATACGCAGTATTTT. Translated, it gives CASRYTDTQYF.

Remarks on this clonotype: This may arise from a read error, as a much more abundant clone is one base away. The V call is TRBV7-2, the J call TRBJ1-1; tentative D call: TRBD1 (6 bases). CDR1 is SGHTA and CDR2 is FQGNSA in the germline V gene. The V gene lost 5 bases and the J gene lost 7 bases, with 26 bases spanning the gap. The CDR3 has 17 residues. The CDR3 region has the DNA TGTGCCAGCAGCGGCACACTCCCCTCTGGCAGGGGTGGTGAAGCTTTCTTT. This gives the protein CASSGTLPSGRGGEAFF.

This clonotype has only a few counts. V gene TRBV29-1 combines with J gene TRBJ1-1; possibly TRBD1 for D (6 bases). V shed 5 bases and J shed 2 bases, with 18 bases lying between them. Germline V gene lookup returns CDR1 SQVTM and CDR2 ANQGSEA. The CDR3 spans 15 residues. The CDR3 DNA follows: TGCAGCGTTCTCCCGACCGGGACAAAAAACACTGAAGCTTTCTTT. This sequence encodes CSVLPTGTKNTEAFF.

Many counts were recorded for this clonotype. This chain connects TRBV12-3 or TRBV12-4 to TRBJ1-1; D may be TRBD1 (5 bases). The CDR3 runs to 14 residues. V shed 6 bases and J shed 1 base, with 12 bases lying between them. CDR3 coding DNA: TGTGCCAGCAGGACGACAGTTAGGAACACTGAAGCTTTCTTT. Protein: CASRTTVRNTEAFF.

This clonotype was found many times. This CDR3 is CASSLPGQGLPLHF. DNA for the CDR3: TGTGCCAGCAGCCTCCCGGGACAGGGGCTACCCCTCCACTTT. The chain uses TRBV3-1 and TRBJ1-6, with 10 positions matching TRBD1. The length of the CDR3 is 14 residues. In germline, CDR1 is LGHDT, CDR2 YNNKEL (reference sequence). V trimming: 4 bases; J trimming: 12 bases; junction bases outside the gene matches: 6.

This clonotype was detected ten times or more. V and J are TRBV19 and TRBJ1-5, with D unresolved. Germline assignment: CDR1 LNHDA and CDR2 SQIVND (reference sequence). V lost 3 bases and J 0 bases, leaving 12 bases between the germline ends. This CDR3 region has 16 residues. In DNA form, the CDR3 reads TGTGCCAGTAGTATGACGGCAGTTTATAGCAATCAGCCCCAGCATTTT. This codes for CASSMTAVYSNQPQHF.

This chain joins TRBV12-3 or TRBV12-4 and TRBJ1-5; D is possibly TRBD1 (5 bases). Trimming cost V 6 bases and J 0 bases, with 12 bases left between them. The CDR3 has 15 residues. The CDR3 here is CASRSSGGSNQPQHF. Here the CDR3 DNA reads TGTGCCAGCAGATCGTCGGGGGGTAGCAATCAGCCCCAGCATTTT.

This clonotype was observed a few times. The rearrangement joins TRBV7-9 to TRBJ2-4; D is uncertain. CDR1 SEHNR and CDR2 FQNEAQ come from the germline V gene (reference sequence). The CDR3 extends over 15 amino acids. The V gene lost 5 bases and the J gene lost 0 bases, with 11 bases spanning the gap. The CDR3 nucleotides are TGTGCCAGCAGCCCCCCGGGTTTAGCCAAAAACATTCAGTACTTC. It specifies CASSPPGLAKNIQYF.

This clonotype has a count of ten or more. V usage is TRBV27 and J usage is TRBJ1-4; D gene uncertain. The CDR3 has 14 amino acids. V lost 5 bases and J 3 bases, leaving 10 bases between the germline ends. Germline loops: CDR1 MNHEY, CDR2 SMNVEV (reference sequence). CDR3 DNA sequence: TGTGCCAGCAGTGGTTCGTGGGCTAATGAAAAACTGTTTTTT. This gives the protein CASSGSWANEKLFF.